This T cell receptor beta chain was retrieved from a study of a mutant IDH1 vaccine in newly diagnosed glioma. Study at large: Following radiotherapy alone, or alongside temozolomide cycles, vaccination was started after an interval of 4-6 weeks. Previous treatment comprised radiotherapy, temozolomide, or both, mostly both.

With regard to this clone: What it recognizes is unknown.

V lost 1 base and J lost 2; bases outside the gene matches: 8. The CDR3 runs to 17 residues. CDR1 is LNHNV, CDR2 YYDKDF, per germline (reference sequence). Generated by immunoSEQ multiplex PCR, the TCRdb table keeps only in-frame clones and is missing some. Among about 54,000 clones, about 81% were seen once, and the ten largest hold 3% to 4%. The time point denotes: week 5, during vaccination. Alongside topical imiquimod, each dose of vaccine comprised 300 ug of mutant IDH1 20-mer peptide. This TCR derives from a young man with glioma. The V call is TRBV15, the J call TRBJ1-5; 7 positions agree with TRBD1. Here the sequenced sample was PBMCs, taken from a glioma patient whose treatment included an IDH1 peptide vaccine. The CDR3 nucleotides read TGTGCCACCAGCAGAGCAACACAGGGGCCGGGCAATCAGCCCCAGCATTTT. Translating it yields CATSRATQGPGNQPQHF.